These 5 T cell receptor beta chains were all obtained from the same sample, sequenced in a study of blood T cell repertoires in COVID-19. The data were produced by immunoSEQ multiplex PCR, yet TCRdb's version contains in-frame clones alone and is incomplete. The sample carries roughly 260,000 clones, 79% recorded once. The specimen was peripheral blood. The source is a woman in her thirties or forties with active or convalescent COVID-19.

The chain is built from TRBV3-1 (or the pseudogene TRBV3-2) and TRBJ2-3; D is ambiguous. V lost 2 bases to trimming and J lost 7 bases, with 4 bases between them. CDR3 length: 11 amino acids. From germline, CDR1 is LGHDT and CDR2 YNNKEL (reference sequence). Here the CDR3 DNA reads TGTGCCAGCAGCCAACGTAATACGCAGTATTTT. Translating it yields CASSQRNTQYF.

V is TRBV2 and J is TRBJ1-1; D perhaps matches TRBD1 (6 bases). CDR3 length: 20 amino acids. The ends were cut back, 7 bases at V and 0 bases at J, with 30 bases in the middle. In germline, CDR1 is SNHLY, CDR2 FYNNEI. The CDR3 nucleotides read TGTGCCAGCAAGCCCGTAGGGGGTTTTTCTAGGGGCCCCATGAACACTGAAGCTTTCTTT. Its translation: CASKPVGGFSRGPMNTEAFF.

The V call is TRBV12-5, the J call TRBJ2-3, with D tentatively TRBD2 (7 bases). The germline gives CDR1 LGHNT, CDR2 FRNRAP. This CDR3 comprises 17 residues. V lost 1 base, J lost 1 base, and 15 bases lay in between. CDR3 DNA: TGTGCTAGTGGTTTGGCCCGGGGGGCGGGGGGCACAGATACGCAGTATTTT. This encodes CASGLARGAGGTDTQYF.

CDR3: CASSPMGSSYEQYF. For the CDR3, the DNA is TGTGCCAGTAGTCCTATGGGCAGCTCCTACGAGCAGTACTTC. The J gene is TRBJ2-7, the V gene TRBV19; D unclear. CDR1 and CDR2 (germline): LNHDA, SQIVND (reference sequence). V was trimmed by 5 bases and J by 0 bases, leaving 11 bases between them. CDR3 size: 14 residues. Full variable domain (outside the CDR3, taken from reference TRBV19 and TRBJ2-7): DGGITQSPKYLFRKEGQNVTLSCEQNLNHDAMYWYRQDPGQGLRLIYYSQIVNDFQKGDIAEGYSVSREKKESFPLTVTSAQKNPTAFYLCASSPMGSSYEQYFGPGTRLTVT.

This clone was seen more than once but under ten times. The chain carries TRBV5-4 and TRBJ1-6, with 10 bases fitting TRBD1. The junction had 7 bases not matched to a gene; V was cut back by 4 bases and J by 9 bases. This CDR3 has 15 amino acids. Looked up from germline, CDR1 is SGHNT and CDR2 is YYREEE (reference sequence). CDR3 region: CASSQVRDRGSPLHF. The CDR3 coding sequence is TGTGCCAGCAGCCAGGTTCGGGACAGGGGTTCACCCCTCCACTTT.